Each of the 9 T cell receptor beta chains below was sequenced from the same sample in a study of OX40 agonist ivuxolimab in advanced cancers. Libraries were prepared by immunoSEQ multiplex PCR; TCRdb keeps only in-frame clonotypes and omits some of them. Of some 85,000 clones in the sample, nearly 90% were seen once. The starting material was CD4+ or CD8+ T cells sorted from blood, obtained in a trial of the OX40 agonist ivuxolimab. The origin of the receptors is an adult with an advanced solid tumor such as melanoma, head and neck, liver or kidney cancer.

The chain carries TRBV5-4 and TRBJ1-2; D is ambiguous. Germline CDR1 SGHNT, CDR2 YYREEE (reference sequence). This CDR3 region has 13 residues. V was trimmed by 1 base and J by 1 base, leaving 5 bases between them. As DNA, the CDR3 is TGTGCCAGCAGCTTGAACAGTAACTATGGCTACACCTTC. Its translation is CASSLNSNYGYTF.

The rearrangement links TRBV7-2 to TRBJ1-2; 8 bases map to TRBD1. V dropped 5 bases and J dropped 3; count of bases not matched to a gene: 8. This CDR3 comprises 15 residues. Germline V CDR1 and CDR2: SGHTA, FQGNSA. In nucleotides, the CDR3 is TGTGCCAGCAGCGCTAACAGGGGGGGCTACTATGGCTACACCTTC. Translating it yields CASSANRGGYYGYTF.

In nucleotides, the CDR3 is TGTGCCAGCAGTAATGGACAGGGCAAGGAGACCCAGTACTTC. It yields the protein CASSNGQGKETQYF. This chain connects TRBV2 to TRBJ2-5, with 8 bases matching TRBD1. The CDR3 contains 14 residues. The V and J ends lost 5 bases and 5 bases, in that order; junction bases with no gene match: 7. Germline V gene lookup returns CDR1 SNHLY and CDR2 FYNNEI.

CDR3 DNA: TGCAGCGTCAGGGATAGGGCCAACGTCCTGACTTTC. It specifies CSVRDRANVLTF. This chain connects TRBV29-1 to TRBJ2-6; the D gene is possibly TRBD1 (5 bases). Germline V lookup: CDR1 SQVTM, CDR2 ANQGSEA. Trimming cost V 6 bases and J 5 bases, with 8 bases left between them. The CDR3 consists of 12 residues.

The chain employs TRBV19 and TRBJ1-2; 9 bases are a match to TRBD1. In germline, CDR1 is LNHDA, CDR2 SQIVND (reference sequence). The trim removed 6 bases at V and 3 bases at J, leaving 8 bases unmatched. This CDR3 has 15 amino acids. The DNA for the CDR3 is TGTGCCAGTAGATACCGGGACAGGGACGACTATGGCTACACCTTC. Its protein is CASRYRDRDDYGYTF. The full variable domain, rest sourced from reference TRBV19 and TRBJ1-2, is DGGITQSPKYLFRKEGQNVTLSCEQNLNHDAMYWYRQDPGQGLRLIYYSQIVNDFQKGDIAEGYSVSREKKESFPLTVTSAQKNPTAFYLCASRYRDRDDYGYTFGSGTRLTVV.

The CDR3 DNA follows: TGTGCCAGCAGCTTATGGGGGTCCGGCACAGATACGCAGTATTTT. It yields the protein CASSLWGSGTDTQYF. V is TRBV13 and J is TRBJ2-3, with D possibly being TRBD1 or TRBD2 (5 bases each). The CDR3 is made up of 15 amino acids. The germline V and J ends were trimmed by 2 bases and 1 base, with 10 bases remaining between them. The germline V gene encodes CDR1 PRHDT and CDR2 FYEKMQ (reference sequence).

The chain recombines TRBV6-5 with TRBJ2-1; D is possibly TRBD2 (6 bases). The CDR3 is 14 residues long. V lost 2 bases and J lost 6, with 11 bases in between. Germline loops: CDR1 MNHEY, CDR2 SVGAGI. The CDR3 spells CASSYGRAGNEQFF. CDR3 bases: TGTGCCAGCAGTTACGGTCGAGCGGGCAATGAGCAGTTCTTC.

This clone has more than one count but fewer than ten. The chain uses TRBV7-3 and TRBJ2-1; the match to TRBD2 covers 8 bases. V gave up 3 bases and J gave up 5 bases; unmatched junction bases: 3. Germline V gene lookup returns CDR1 SGHTA and CDR2 FQGTGA. CDR3 length: 14 amino acids. The CDR3 loop reads CASSLAGGNNEQFF. CDR3 nucleotides: TGTGCCAGCAGCTTGGCGGGAGGAAACAATGAGCAGTTCTTC.

The chain has TRBV28 and TRBJ2-4; D is unclear. Germline-derived CDR1 and CDR2 are MDHEN and SYDVKM. Trimming removed 2 bases at V and 1 base at J, with 0 bases between. This CDR3 is 12 amino acids long. In DNA, the CDR3 is TGTGCCAGCAGTTTAGCCAAAAACATTCAGTACTTC. The encoded protein is CASSLAKNIQYF.